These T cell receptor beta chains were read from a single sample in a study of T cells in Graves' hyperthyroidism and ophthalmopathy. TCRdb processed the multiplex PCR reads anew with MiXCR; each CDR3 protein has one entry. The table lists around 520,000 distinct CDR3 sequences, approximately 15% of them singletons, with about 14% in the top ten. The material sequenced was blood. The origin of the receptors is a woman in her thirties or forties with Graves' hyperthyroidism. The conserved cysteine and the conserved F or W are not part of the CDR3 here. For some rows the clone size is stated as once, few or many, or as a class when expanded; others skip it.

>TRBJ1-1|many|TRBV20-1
SALGGGKNTEAF
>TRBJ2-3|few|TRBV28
ASSTPAPDTQY
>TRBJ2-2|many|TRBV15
ATSRTLGTGELF
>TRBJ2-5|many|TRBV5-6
ASSAPGLAEETQY
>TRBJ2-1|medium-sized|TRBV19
ASSLSGQGYNEQF
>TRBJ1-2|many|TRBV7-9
ASSGPRDGYGYT
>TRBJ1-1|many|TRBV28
ATYEAGQGGTEAF
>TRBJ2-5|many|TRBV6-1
ASSSSGRVETQY
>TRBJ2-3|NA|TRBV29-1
SVEKIVRDTQY
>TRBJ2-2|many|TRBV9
ASSVGQKVGELF
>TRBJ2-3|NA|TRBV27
ASSWAGLDTQY
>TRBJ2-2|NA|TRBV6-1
AWSASGNTGELF
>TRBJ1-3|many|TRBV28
ASSSSRDDGNTIY
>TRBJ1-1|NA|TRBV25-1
ASSEQTGNVGNTEAF
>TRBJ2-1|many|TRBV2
ASRGQYNEQF
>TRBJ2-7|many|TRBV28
ASSFPTGTLDGSYEQY
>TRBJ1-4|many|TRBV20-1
SAPLVQAEKLF
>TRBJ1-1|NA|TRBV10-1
ASSVRDRDPTEAF
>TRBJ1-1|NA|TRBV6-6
ASSYRKGEAF
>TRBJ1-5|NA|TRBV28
ASRPSGMGGQPQH
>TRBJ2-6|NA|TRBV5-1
ASSQMTGVAGANVLT
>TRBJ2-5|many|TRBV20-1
SAQGLAGQETQY
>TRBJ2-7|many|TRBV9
ASSHGAQGENYEQY
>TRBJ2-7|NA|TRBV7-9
ASSSRDNLYEQY
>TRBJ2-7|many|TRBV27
ASSPRGLAGDREQY
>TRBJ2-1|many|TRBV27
ASSLFPFPTSAESNEQF
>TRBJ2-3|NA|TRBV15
ATSPPGADTQY
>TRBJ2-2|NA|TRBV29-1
SVDGPTGELF
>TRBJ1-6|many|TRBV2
ASNPGNSPLH
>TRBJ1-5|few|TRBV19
ASSSRIFYSNQPQH
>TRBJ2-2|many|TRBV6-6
ASSYTPPGGRGFTGELF
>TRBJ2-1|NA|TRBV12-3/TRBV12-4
ASSFTREQF
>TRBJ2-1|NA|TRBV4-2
ASSQDGALNEQF
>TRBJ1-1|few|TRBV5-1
ASSLVGQGGTEAF
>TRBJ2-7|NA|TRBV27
ASAGTASSPYEQY
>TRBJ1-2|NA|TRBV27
ASYPRGGGYT
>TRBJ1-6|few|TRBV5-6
ASSLQVPGSPLH
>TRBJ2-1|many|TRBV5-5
ASSRDSGNTYNEQF
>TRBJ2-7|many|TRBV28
ASTRQFWDEQY